One sample yielded the 5 T cell receptor beta chains listed below, sequenced in a study of T cell responses to AZD1222 COVID-19 vaccine. Generated by immunoSEQ multiplex PCR, the TCRdb table keeps only in-frame clones and is missing some. The sample yields 120,000 to 150,000 clones, more than 75% seen once. Source: peripheral blood, taken on day 0 of MenACWY control vaccination. These receptors originate from an adult in good health.

This clone showed up just a few times. The DNA of the CDR3 is TGTGCCAGCAGCTTAGTAAAGGGGAGGGCGGAGACCCAGTACTTC. Protein product: CASSLVKGRAETQYF. The genes are TRBV7-3 and TRBJ2-5; 7 positions agree with TRBD2. Trimming took 2 bases from V and 5 from J; bases not matched to a gene: 8. CDR3 length: 15 amino acids. Per the germline V gene, CDR1 is SGHTA and CDR2 is FQGTGA.

This chain links TRBV18 with TRBJ2-7; TRBD2 matches 10 bases. The germline V gene has CDR1 KGHSH and CDR2 LQKENI. V dropped 3 bases and J dropped 3; count of bases not matched to a gene: 2. The length of the CDR3 is 14 residues. CDR3 DNA sequence: TGTGCCAGCTCACCGAGCGGGGGGGTCTACGAGCAGTACTTC. It yields the protein CASSPSGGVYEQYF.

The rearrangement uses TRBV5-8 and TRBJ1-6, with a possible D match to TRBD1 (5 bases). This CDR3 is 14 amino acids long. CDR1 is SGHTS and CDR2 is YDEGEE in the germline V gene. V gave up 6 bases and J gave up 6 bases, with 13 bases separating them. Here the CDR3 reads CASISRRVNSPLHF. DNA of the CDR3: TGTGCCAGCATAAGCCGCAGGGTTAATTCACCCCTCCACTTT.

This rearrangement joins TRBV20-1 to TRBJ1-5; D perhaps matches TRBD1 (6 bases). Germline V gives CDR1 DFQATT, CDR2 SNEGSKA (reference sequence). The CDR3 is 14 amino acids. Trimming stripped 3 bases from V and 3 bases from J, with 12 bases between. The CDR3 reads CSASPGQYNQPQHF. CDR3 bases: TGCAGTGCTAGTCCCGGACAGTACAATCAGCCCCAGCATTTT.

The rearrangement links TRBV19 to TRBJ1-1; TRBD1 matches 9 bases. The CDR3 has 14 amino acids. The J segment lost 4 bases and the V segment lost 6 bases, leaving 6 bases of the junction unmatched. Per germline, CDR1 LNHDA and CDR2 SQIVND (reference sequence). CDR3 DNA sequence: TGTGCCAGTAGGAACAGGGGGCCAGGCACTGAAGCTTTCTTT. It is translated as CASRNRGPGTEAFF. Full variable domain (missing parts from reference TRBV19 and TRBJ1-1): DGGITQSPKYLFRKEGQNVTLSCEQNLNHDAMYWYRQDPGQGLRLIYYSQIVNDFQKGDIAEGYSVSREKKESFPLTVTSAQKNPTAFYLCASRNRGPGTEAFFGQGTRLTVV.